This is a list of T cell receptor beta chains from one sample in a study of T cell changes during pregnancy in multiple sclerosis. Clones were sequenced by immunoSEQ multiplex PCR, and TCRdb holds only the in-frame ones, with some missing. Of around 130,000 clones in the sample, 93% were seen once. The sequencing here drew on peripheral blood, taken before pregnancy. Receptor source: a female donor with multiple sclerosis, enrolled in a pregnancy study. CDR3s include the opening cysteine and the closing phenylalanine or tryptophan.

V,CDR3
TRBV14,CASSQGGFLTTFF
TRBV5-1,CASSLIRNTEAFF
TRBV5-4,CASSPGPGQGNYNEQFF
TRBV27,CASSSPTQGATEQYF
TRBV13,CASSAGQGVPSGNTIYF
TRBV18,CASSPSGTGRLNEQFF
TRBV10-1,CASSERSSGRGVGGDADTQYF
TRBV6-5,CASTLVRGDTGELFF
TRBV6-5,CASGGERRGYTF
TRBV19,CASREFGYGYTF
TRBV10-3,CATTSSYEQYF
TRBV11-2,CASSRIAGSNTGELFF
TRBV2,CASRGGSRVEQFF
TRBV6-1,CASSEGVRTGYTF
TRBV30,CAWKSRGKEKLFF
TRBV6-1,CASSEQASRTEAFF
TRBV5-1,CASSLDRRGYTF
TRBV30,CAWSPNRGVRDTQYF
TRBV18,CASSPRPKGYTF
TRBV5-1,CASSSPGRQGAQPGYTIYF
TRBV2,CASSEIGGTNEKLFF
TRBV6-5,CASSYSADGTEAFF
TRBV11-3,CASSLGGRGSTGELFF
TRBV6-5,CASSPEPGSNTEAFF
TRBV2,CASSERTGSEKLFF
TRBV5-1,CASSLAGRDTGELFF
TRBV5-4,CASSRPLANYGYTF
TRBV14,CASSQWDNLNTEAFF
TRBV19,CASTDRAGVDYEQYF
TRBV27,CASSSRGPGSYEQYF